The clone carrying this TCR beta chain was counted a few times. Its antigen is unidentified. This specimen belongs to a study of cytomegalovirus exposure and HLA in healthy donors. PCR involved 60 Vbeta and 13 Jbeta primers. Clones were read by immunoSEQ multiplex PCR, and TCRdb kept only the in-frame ones, dropping some. Of fewer than 200,000 clones listed, approximately 80% are singletons. Findings and limits, study-wide: As a later analysis revealed, most CMV-associated TCR beta chains appeared HLA-restricted.

CDR3 size: 16 residues. The V segment lost 7 bases and the J segment 2 bases; nucleotides outside the gene matches: 14. Germline assignment: CDR1 MDHEN and CDR2 SYDVKM. The sequence came from a man aged 30-40 years in good health and CMV-seronegative. Sequenced sample: PBMCs. The genes are TRBV28 and TRBJ2-7; TRBD2 matches 7 bases. The CDR3 loop is CASTLGGRHYAYEQYF. Written as DNA, the CDR3 is TGTGCCAGCACCCTGGGGGGGAGGCACTACGCCTACGAGCAGTACTTC.